This T cell receptor (beta chain) was sequenced for a study of technical replicates of blood from a handful of donors. The repertoire was sequenced with immunoSEQ multiplex PCR; TCRdb's copy has only in-frame clones and lacks some. This table holds about 76,000 clones, about 91% found once. What was sequenced was T cells isolated from PBMCs. The receptor comes from a human donor in good health.

CDR3 region: CASSVGSGGTEAFF. The CDR3 coding sequence is TGTGCCAGCAGCGTAGGTAGTGGCGGCACTGAAGCTTTCTTT. The chain combines TRBV9 with TRBJ1-1, with D hard to call. V lost 0 bases, J lost 4 bases, and 10 bases lay in between. The CDR3 runs to 14 residues. The germline gives CDR1 SGDLS, CDR2 YYNGEE.